This T cell receptor (beta chain) was captured by sequencing in a study of blood T cell repertoires in COVID-19. Produced via immunoSEQ multiplex PCR; TCRdb's table is partial and in-frame only. The sample carries about 43,000 clones, 70% to 90% recorded once. Germline CDR1 is SGHRS and CDR2 is YFSETQ. This CDR3 comprises 16 residues. The germline V and J ends were trimmed by 1 base and 0 bases, with 13 bases remaining between them. The source material was peripheral blood. The chain couples TRBV5-1 to TRBJ1-1, with D possibly TRBD1 on 5 matching bases. The clonotype originates from a man in his sixties with active COVID-19. The CDR3 bases are TGCGCCAGCAGCTTGTCTACAGGTCCACTGAACACTGAAGCTTTCTTT. It specifies CASSLSTGPLNTEAFF.